The clone carrying this T cell receptor beta chain occurred many times. This entry comes from a study of patients and donors after allogeneic stem cell transplantation. V was trimmed by 4 bases and J by 1 base, leaving 8 bases between them. There are 14 residues in the CDR3. Looked up from germline, CDR1 is SGHRS and CDR2 is YFSETQ. One entry per CDR3 protein results from TCRdb running MiXCR on the RT-PCR reads. The sample lists about a million distinct CDR3 sequences, over 15% occurring once. The source of this sequence is a human donor who was either an allogeneic HSCT recipient or a stem cell or donor lymphocyte infusion donor (not recorded which). It is not recorded whose cells these are; they may come from a transplant donor. The chain links TRBV5-1 to TRBJ2-2; perhaps TRBD1 as D (5 bases). Material for sequencing was blood, either unsorted or a sorted T cell fraction (not recorded which). Here the CDR3 reads CASSLTGNTGELFF. The DNA of the CDR3 is TGCGCCAGCAGCCTAACAGGGAACACCGGGGAGCTGTTTTTT.